This T cell receptor (beta chain) originates from a study of blood T cells in healthy people across ages. Study conclusions and caveats: Per million T cells, TCR beta diversity dropped about linearly as age rose. Calculation of diversity from one million T cells yielded estimates considered to be underestimates.

Germline V gives CDR1 DFQATT, CDR2 SNEGSKA (reference sequence). This CDR3 spans 12 amino acids. The V gene lost 3 bases and the J gene lost 4 bases, with 7 bases spanning the gap. In the case of this clonotype: Its antigen remains unidentified.

Together with a sample-barcoded 5' primer, a J-beta primer mix was included in a second PCR lasting roughly 6 to 12 cycles. Each cDNA molecule, via a template-switch adaptor with 12 random nucleotides, was tagged. TCRdb independently ran MiXCR on the 5' RACE reads; one entry per CDR3 protein. The sample contains around 280,000 distinct CDR3 sequences, 25% to 30% of which appear only once. The sample taken for sequencing was blood. V usage is TRBV20-1 and J usage is TRBJ2-1; tentatively, D is TRBD2 (6 bases). The sequence was obtained from a woman in her 70s in good health. The CDR3 protein is CSARRDYNEQFF. The CDR3 DNA sequence: TGCAGTGCTAGGCGGGATTACAATGAGCAGTTCTTC.